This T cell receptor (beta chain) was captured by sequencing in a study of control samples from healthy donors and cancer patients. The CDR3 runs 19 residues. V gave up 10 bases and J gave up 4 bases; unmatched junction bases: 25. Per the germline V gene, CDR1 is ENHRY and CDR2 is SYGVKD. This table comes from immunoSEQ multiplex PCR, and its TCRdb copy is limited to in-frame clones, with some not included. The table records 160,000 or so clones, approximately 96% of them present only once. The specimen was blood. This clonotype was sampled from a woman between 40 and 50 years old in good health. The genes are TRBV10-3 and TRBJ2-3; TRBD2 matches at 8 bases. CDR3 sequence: CATNPLTGGGPLGADTQYF. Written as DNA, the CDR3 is TGTGCCACGAACCCCCTTACTGGCGGGGGGCCCCTAGGGGCAGATACGCAGTATTTT.